The 26 T cell receptor beta chains given below trace back to one sample, sequenced in a study of T cells in Graves' hyperthyroidism and ophthalmopathy. Template material for amplifying TCR beta CDR3 regions consisted of RNA transcripts. When the TCR CDR3 underwent first-round RT-PCR, the HTBI primer set was used. Using its own MiXCR run on the multiplex PCR reads, TCRdb lists one record per CDR3 protein. The sample consists of hundreds of thousands of distinct CDR3 sequences, 14% of them appearing once. The specimen sequenced was blood. These receptor sequences come from a woman aged 18-29 years with Graves' hyperthyroidism.

As concerns this clonotype: No conserved phenylalanine or tryptophan is present at the end of the CDR3, so a read error is the likely explanation. The chain is built from TRBV29-1 and TRBJ2-5; D not certain. In germline, CDR1 is SQVTM, CDR2 ANQGSEA. V was cut by 8 bases and J by 3 bases, with 16 bases left in between. The CDR3 sequence is 13 residues long. CDR3 in amino acids: CSLEPLSKETQYL. The DNA for the CDR3 is TGCAGCTTAGAACCCCTCTCGAAAGAGACCCAGTACCTC.

As for this clonotype: Possible read error: a much larger clone is one base away. V is TRBV28 and J is TRBJ2-7, with D perhaps TRBD2 (7 bases). Germline V CDR1 and CDR2: MDHEN, SYDVKM. There are 14 residues in the CDR3. Trimming left V 6 bases short and J 3 bases short, with 15 bases between. CDR3 bases: TGTGCCAGCAGGGCCACAGGGACTATCTACGAGCAGTACTTC. This translates into CASRATGTIYEQYF.

This clonotype was counted ten times or more. The chain is built from TRBV7-9 and TRBJ2-1, with 10 bases matching TRBD1. The CDR3 spans 13 residues. Germline V gene lookup returns CDR1 SEHNR and CDR2 FQNEAQ (reference sequence). V lost 5 bases to trimming and J lost 9 bases; unmatched junction nucleotides: 4. The CDR3 DNA sequence: TGTGCCAGCAGCATCGGGACAGGGGTTGAGCAGTTCTTC. Amino acid sequence: CASSIGTGVEQFF.

The V gene is TRBV6-2 or TRBV6-3, the J gene TRBJ2-7; 7 bases line up with TRBD1. Losses at the gene ends were 2 bases for V and 3 bases for J; bases not matched to a gene: 10. Germline V lookup: CDR1 MNHEY, CDR2 SVGEGT. CDR3 size: 16 residues. CDR3 protein: CASSYRLGQVNYEQYF. In nucleotides, the CDR3 is TGTGCCAGCAGTTACCGGCTAGGACAGGTCAACTACGAGCAGTACTTC.

In its sample, this clonotype was seen many times. The chain combines TRBV6-2 or TRBV6-3 with TRBJ2-2, with 7 nucleotides matching TRBD1. After removal of 6 bases from V and 0 bases from J, the junction contained 1 base not matched to a gene. This CDR3 has 14 residues. Germline lookup yields CDR1 MNHEY and CDR2 SVGEGT. The CDR3 loop is CASRGQPNTGELFF. The CDR3 DNA reads as TGTGCCAGCAGGGGACAGCCGAACACCGGGGAGCTGTTTTTT.

This clonotype was counted many times. This chain uses TRBV12-3 or TRBV12-4 with TRBJ1-1; D call uncertain. The ends were cut back, 4 bases at V and 4 bases at J, with 19 bases in the middle. CDR3 length: 16 amino acids. CDR3 bases: TGTGCCAGCAGTTGGGTCGGCGGTTCATTATCCACTGAAGCTTTCTTT. This sequence encodes CASSWVGGSLSTEAFF.

As to this clonotype: A much larger clone lies one base from this, so it may be a read error. This sequence joins TRBV7-8 and TRBJ2-7; D is unclear. This CDR3 has 13 residues. The germline V gene has CDR1 SGHVS and CDR2 FQNEAQ. The CDR3 protein is CASSQRPTAERYF. DNA of the CDR3: TGCGCCAGCAGCCAACGTCCGACGGCCGAGCGGTACTTC.

The chain is built from TRBV30 and TRBJ1-1; D remains ambiguous. The CDR3 totals 13 residues. V gave up 4 bases and J gave up 3 bases, with 12 bases separating them. Germline lookup yields CDR1 GTSNPN and CDR2 SVGIG (reference sequence). Written as DNA, the CDR3 is TGTGCCTGGAAGCTCAGGAGGGACACTGAAGCTTTCTTT. Encoded protein: CAWKLRRDTEAFF.

This clonotype turned up a few times. The chain is built from TRBV12-5 and TRBJ2-3; perhaps TRBD1 as D (5 bases). In germline, CDR1 is LGHNT, CDR2 FRNRAP. Trimming removed 5 bases from V and 1 base from J, with 13 bases in between. The CDR3 is 15 amino acids. The CDR3 loop is CASGPEGVGTDTQYF. The CDR3 DNA is TGTGCTAGTGGTCCCGAAGGGGTTGGCACAGATACGCAGTATTTT.

This clonotype was found a few times. The gene calls are TRBV4-1 and TRBJ2-6; D is perhaps TRBD2 (5 bases). Germline values: CDR1 MGHRA, CDR2 YSYEKL. V was clipped by 1 base and J by 4 bases, with 11 bases between them. The CDR3 extends over 16 amino acids. CDR3 sequence reads: CASSQVTGSGANVLTF. CDR3 bases: TGCGCCAGCAGCCAAGTTACGGGGTCGGGGGCCAACGTCCTGACTTTC.

There are many counts of this clonotype. The chain recombines TRBV27 with TRBJ2-5, with 7 positions matching TRBD2. The CDR3 sequence is 16 residues long. The V and J ends lost 4 bases and 6 bases, in that order; junction bases with no gene match: 14. CDR1 is MNHEY, CDR2 SMNVEV, per germline (reference sequence). The CDR3: CASSSYRGAGVKTQYF. In DNA form, the CDR3 reads TGTGCCAGCAGTTCCTACCGCGGTGCGGGAGTAAAGACCCAGTACTTC.

This clonotype came up many times. The V call is TRBV12-3 or TRBV12-4, the J call TRBJ1-3; TRBD1 might be the D (6 bases). The CDR3 consists of 15 residues. Trimming removed 6 bases at V and 1 base at J, with 13 bases between. As DNA, the CDR3 is TGTGCCAGCAGCCGAAAAGGACAGTCTGGAAACACCATATATTTT. Protein sequence: CASSRKGQSGNTIYF.

This clonotype was detected many times. The genes are TRBV13 and TRBJ2-7; possibly TRBD2 for D (5 bases). V lost 4 bases, J lost 2 bases, and 12 bases lay in between. CDR3 length equals 14 residues. Germline CDR1 reads PRHDT; CDR2 reads FYEKMQ (reference sequence). CDR3 sequence: CASSSRGAAYEQYF. CDR3 in DNA: TGTGCCAGCAGCTCCCGGGGAGCGGCCTACGAGCAGTACTTC.

This clonotype was recorded at least ten times. The chain is built from TRBV5-5 and TRBJ1-2; TRBD1 matches 7 bases. Germline V CDR1 and CDR2: SGHKS, YYEKEE (reference sequence). This CDR3 has 14 residues. The V and J ends lost 0 bases and 4 bases, in that order; junction bases with no gene match: 3. CDR3 region: CASSLDRGIYGYTF. The CDR3 DNA reads as TGTGCCAGCAGCTTGGACAGGGGCATCTATGGCTACACCTTC.

The V call is TRBV18, the J call TRBJ2-2; 7 nucleotides line up with TRBD2. There are 17 residues in the CDR3. V gave up 2 bases and J gave up 0 bases; unmatched junction bases: 6. Germline CDR1 reads KGHSH; CDR2 reads LQKENI. CDR3 sequence: CASSPASGATNTGELFF. DNA for the CDR3: TGTGCCAGCTCACCAGCTAGCGGAGCCACGAACACCGGGGAGCTGTTTTTT.

This clonotype has a count of ten or more. The chain carries TRBV24-1 and TRBJ2-4; 10 positions match TRBD1. Per the germline V gene, CDR1 is KGHDR and CDR2 is SFDVKD. CDR3 length: 14 amino acids. The V gene end was trimmed by 4 bases and the J gene end by 11 bases; junction bases not matched to a gene: 7. For the CDR3, the DNA is TGTGCCACCAGTGACAGGGACAGGGGCCCCTTTCAGTACTTC. It codes for CATSDRDRGPFQYF.

In this sample, this clonotype turned up many times. V gene TRBV2 combines with J gene TRBJ2-7; D gene uncertain. The CDR3 contains 14 residues. Trimming removed 6 bases at V and 2 bases at J, with 14 bases between. The germline CDR1 and CDR2 sequences are SNHLY and FYNNEI. The CDR3 nucleotides are TGTGCCAGCAGACTTACCTACCTAACCTACGAGCAGTACTTC. Translating gives CASRLTYLTYEQYF.

This clonotype has at least ten counts. The gene calls are TRBV6-2 or TRBV6-3 and TRBJ2-7; 16 nucleotides match TRBD2. V dropped 5 bases and J dropped 9; count of bases not matched to a gene: 19. CDR3 length: 19 amino acids. The germline CDR1 and CDR2 sequences are MNHEY and SVGEGT. CDR3 amino acids: CASSPQPGLAGGPPDGQYF. The CDR3 DNA is TGTGCCAGCAGTCCCCAGCCGGGACTAGCGGGAGGGCCCCCGGACGGGCAGTACTTC.

This clonotype came up a few times. A much larger clone lies a single base off, so this may be a read error. It is unclear where the CDR3 begins or ends on the DNA, so no DNA is shown, and the CDR3 is as TCRdb lists it. The chain couples TRBV30 to TRBJ1-2; TRBD1 is taken as the D call from the table, unchecked against the DNA. The CDR3 contains 12 residues when both ends are counted. Germline CDR1 is GTSNPN and CDR2 is SVGIG (reference sequence). CDR3 amino acids: CARYRGTYGCTF.

The chain couples TRBV2 to TRBJ1-1, with TRBD1 matching 7 bases. The germline V gene encodes CDR1 SNHLY and CDR2 FYNNEI. This CDR3 is built from 18 residues. V was clipped by 6 bases and J by 1 base; unmatched bases: 17. CDR3 in amino acids: CASSLLRNRQGRNTEAFF. The CDR3 coding sequence is TGTGCCAGCAGCCTCCTCAGAAATAGACAGGGAAGGAACACTGAAGCTTTCTTT.

This clonotype showed up just a few times. The V gene is TRBV4-1, the J gene TRBJ2-3, with D uncertain. This CDR3 comprises 13 residues. CDR1 and CDR2 from the germline V gene are MGHRA and YSYEKL. Trimming took 3 bases from V and 6 from J, leaving 10 bases between them. CDR3 DNA sequence: TGCGCCAGCAGCCATCCCTCCGACGATACGCAGTATTTT. Encoded protein: CASSHPSDDTQYF.

This clonotype was detected many times. The chain links TRBV11-2 to TRBJ1-6; no reliable D call. The CDR3 totals 14 residues. Trimming removed 4 bases at V and 3 bases at J, with 7 bases between. Germline V gene sequence: CDR1 SGHAT, CDR2 FQNNGV. The CDR3 reads CASSYGSYNSPLHF. DNA for the CDR3: TGTGCCAGCAGCTATGGGAGCTATAATTCACCCCTCCACTTT. Full variable domain (missing parts from reference TRBV11-2 and TRBJ1-6): EAGVAQSPRYKIIEKRQSVAFWCNPISGHATLYWYQQILGQGPKLLIQFQNNGVVDDSQLPKDRFSAERLKGVDSTLKIQPAKLEDSAVYLCASSYGSYNSPLHFGNGTRLTVT.

The rearrangement joins TRBV24-1 to TRBJ2-3; D is uncertain. Trimming removed 4 bases at V and 6 bases at J, with 13 bases between. From germline, CDR1 is KGHDR and CDR2 SFDVKD. The CDR3 contains 14 residues. The CDR3 is CATSDPSTSDTQYF. CDR3 sequence (DNA): TGTGCCACCAGTGACCCCAGTACGTCCGATACGCAGTATTTT.

This clonotype occurred a few times. The chain joins TRBV9 to TRBJ2-1, with D perhaps given as TRBD1 or TRBD2 (5 bases each). The germline CDR1 and CDR2 sequences are SGDLS and YYNGEE. The CDR3 length is 15 residues. Trimming took 3 bases from V and 8 from J, leaving 18 bases between them. The CDR3 DNA sequence: TGTGCCAGCAGCGACCCCGGGACGGAGAGTTATGAGCAGTTCTTC. Its protein product is CASSDPGTESYEQFF.

This clonotype appeared many times. The chain links TRBV6-2 or TRBV6-3 to TRBJ2-7; D tentatively fits TRBD1 or TRBD2 (5 bases each). This CDR3 has 17 amino acids. Trimming removed 8 bases from V and 3 bases from J, with 26 bases in between. Germline CDR1 and CDR2: MNHEY and SVGEGT. DNA of the CDR3: TGTGCCAGCGGGGCCGGATGGACGGGGACCTCCGTCTACGAGCAGTACTTC. This encodes CASGAGWTGTSVYEQYF.

V and J are TRBV5-4 and TRBJ2-7; D might be TRBD1 (6 bases). This CDR3 has 15 amino acids. Germline V gene sequence: CDR1 SGHNT, CDR2 YYREEE (reference sequence). V was cut by 3 bases and J by 2 bases, with 15 bases left in between. The CDR3 DNA reads TGTGCCAGCAGCTATTTCAGGGGAACTACCTACGAGCAGTACTTC. This codes for CASSYFRGTTYEQYF.